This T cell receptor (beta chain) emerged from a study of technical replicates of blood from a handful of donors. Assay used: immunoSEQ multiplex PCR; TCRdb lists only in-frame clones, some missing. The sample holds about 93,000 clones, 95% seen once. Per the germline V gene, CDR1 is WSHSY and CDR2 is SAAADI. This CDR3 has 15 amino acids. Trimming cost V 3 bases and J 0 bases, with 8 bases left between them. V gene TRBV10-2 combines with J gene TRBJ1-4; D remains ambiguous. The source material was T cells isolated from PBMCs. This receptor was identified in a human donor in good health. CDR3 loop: CASSDRGATNEKLFF. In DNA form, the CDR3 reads TGCGCCAGCAGTGATCGAGGCGCAACTAATGAAAAACTGTTTTTT.